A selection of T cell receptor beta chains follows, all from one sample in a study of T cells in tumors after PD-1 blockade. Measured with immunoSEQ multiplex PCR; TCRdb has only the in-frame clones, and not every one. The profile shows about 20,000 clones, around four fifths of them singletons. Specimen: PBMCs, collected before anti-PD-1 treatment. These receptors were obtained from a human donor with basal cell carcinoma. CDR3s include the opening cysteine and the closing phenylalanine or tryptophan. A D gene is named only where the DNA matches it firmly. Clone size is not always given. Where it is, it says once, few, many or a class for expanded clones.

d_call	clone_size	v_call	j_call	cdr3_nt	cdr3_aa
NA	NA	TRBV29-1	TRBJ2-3	TGCAGCGTCCACCCCGTCGGGGGATGGGGAGATACGCAGTATTTT	CSVHPVGGWGDTQYF
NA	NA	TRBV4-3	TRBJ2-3	TGCGCCAGCAGCCTATCCCACGTAGGCACAGATACGCAGTATTTT	CASSLSHVGTDTQYF
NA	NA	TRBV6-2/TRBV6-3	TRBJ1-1	TGTGCCAGCAGTTACCCCGGGAACACTGAAGCTTTCTTT	CASSYPGNTEAFF
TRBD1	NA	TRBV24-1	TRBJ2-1	TGTGCCACCAGTGACCAGACAGGGGCCTACAATGAGCAGTTCTTC	CATSDQTGAYNEQFF
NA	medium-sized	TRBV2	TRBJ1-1	TGTGCCAGCAGTGAAGAGCTAAGGGGGGACACTGAAGCTTTCTTT	CASSEELRGDTEAFF
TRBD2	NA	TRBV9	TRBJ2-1	TGTGCCAGCAGCAGACTAGCGGAAACACAGTTCTTC	CASSRLAETQFF
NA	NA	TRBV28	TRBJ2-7	TGTGCCAGCAGTACCATTGGGTTGTCCTACGAGCAGTACTTC	CASSTIGLSYEQYF
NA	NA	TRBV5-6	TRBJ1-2	TGTGCCAGCAGCTTCGCAGGGTACAACTATGGCTACACCTTC	CASSFAGYNYGYTF
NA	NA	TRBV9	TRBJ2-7	TGTGCCAGCAGCGTAGGCGGCGGGAAGGCCTACGAGCAGTACTTC	CASSVGGGKAYEQYF
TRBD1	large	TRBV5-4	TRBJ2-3	TGTGCCAGCAGCCACCGGGACAGCGCAGATACGCAGTATTTT	CASSHRDSADTQYF
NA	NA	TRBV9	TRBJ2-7	TGTGCCAGCAGCCGAGGACAGACTTTATACGAGCAGTACTTC	CASSRGQTLYEQYF
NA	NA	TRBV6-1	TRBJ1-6	TGTGCCAGCAGTGAATCGTACGGCGGAAATTCACCCCTCCACTTT	CASSESYGGNSPLHF
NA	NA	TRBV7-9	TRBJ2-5	TGTGCCAGCAGCTTAGAGGGGGTTTCGGCCCAGTACTTC	CASSLEGVSAQYF
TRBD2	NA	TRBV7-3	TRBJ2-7	TGTGCCAGCAGCTGGTTAGCGGGAGGGAATTACGAGCAGTACTTC	CASSWLAGGNYEQYF
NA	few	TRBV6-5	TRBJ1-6	TGTGCCAGCAGTTACTCGGTATCCGGCACGAATTCACCCCTCCACTTT	CASSYSVSGTNSPLHF
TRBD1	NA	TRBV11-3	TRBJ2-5	TGTGCCAGCAGTACGACAGGGGGAGGCCAAGAGACCCAGTACTTC	CASSTTGGGQETQYF
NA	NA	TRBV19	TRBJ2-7	TGTGCCAGTAGTCCGACAGGATCCTACGAGCAGTACTTC	CASSPTGSYEQYF
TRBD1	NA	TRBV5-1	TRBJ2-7	TGCGCCAGCGGAAGCGGCGGACAGGCGCAAGAGCAGTACTTC	CASGSGGQAQEQYF
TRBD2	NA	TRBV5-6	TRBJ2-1	TGTGCCAGCAGCTCAGCTGGGGGGGGTTACAATGAGCAGTTCTTC	CASSSAGGGYNEQFF
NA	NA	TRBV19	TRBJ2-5	TGTGCCAGTTCTACGCGACAGGCTGGGGAGACCCAGTACTTC	CASSTRQAGETQYF
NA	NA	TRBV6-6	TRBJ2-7	TGTGCCAGCAGGCAAGGGTCCTACGAGCAGTACTTC	CASRQGSYEQYF
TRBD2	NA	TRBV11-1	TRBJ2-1	TGTGCCAGCAGCTCTAGCGGGAGGGCAGGGGGTGAGCAGTTCTTC	CASSSSGRAGGEQFF
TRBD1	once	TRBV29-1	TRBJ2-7	TGCAGCGCCCGAGGGGGACAGGGTTACGAGCAGTACTTC	CSARGGQGYEQYF
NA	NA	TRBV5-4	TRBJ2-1	TGTGCCAGCAGCTTGCCTGGGGAAGGTTACAATGAGCAGTTCTTC	CASSLPGEGYNEQFF